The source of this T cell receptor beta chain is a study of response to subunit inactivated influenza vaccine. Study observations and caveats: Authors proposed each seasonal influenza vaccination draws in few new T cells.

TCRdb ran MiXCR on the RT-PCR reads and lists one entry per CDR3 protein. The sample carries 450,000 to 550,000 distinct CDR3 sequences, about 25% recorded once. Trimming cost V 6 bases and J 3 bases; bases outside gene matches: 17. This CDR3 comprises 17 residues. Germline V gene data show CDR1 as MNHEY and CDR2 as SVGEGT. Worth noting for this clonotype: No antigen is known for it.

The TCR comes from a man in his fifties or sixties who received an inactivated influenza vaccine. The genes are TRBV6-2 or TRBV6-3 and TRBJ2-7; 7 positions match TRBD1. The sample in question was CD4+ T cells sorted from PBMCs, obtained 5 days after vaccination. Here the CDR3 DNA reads TGTGCCAGCAGCCGCCCTGAGACAGGGAAGGTATTCTACGAGCAGTACTTC. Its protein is CASSRPETGKVFYEQYF.